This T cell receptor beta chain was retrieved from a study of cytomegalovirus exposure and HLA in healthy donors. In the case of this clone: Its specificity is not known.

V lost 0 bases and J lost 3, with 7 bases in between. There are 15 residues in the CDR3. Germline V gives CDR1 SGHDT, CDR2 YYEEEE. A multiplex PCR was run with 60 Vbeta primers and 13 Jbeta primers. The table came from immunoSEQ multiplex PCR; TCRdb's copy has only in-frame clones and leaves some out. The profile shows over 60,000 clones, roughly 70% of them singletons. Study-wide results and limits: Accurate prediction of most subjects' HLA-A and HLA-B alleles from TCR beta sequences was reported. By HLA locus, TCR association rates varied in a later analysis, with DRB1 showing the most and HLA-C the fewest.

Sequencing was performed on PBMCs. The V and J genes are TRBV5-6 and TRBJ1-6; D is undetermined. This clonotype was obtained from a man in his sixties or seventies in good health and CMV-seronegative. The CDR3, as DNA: TGTGCCAGCAGCTTGGGCCAGGTCTATAATTCACCCCTCCACTTT. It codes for CASSLGQVYNSPLHF.